The 29 T cell receptor beta chains given below trace back to one sample, sequenced in a study of identical twins. TCRdb analysed the 5' RACE reads with MiXCR anew, one entry per CDR3 protein. This table has approximately 700,000 distinct CDR3 sequences, about 20% appearing once. This sample was shared with a second study, whose subject was T cells expressing NK-cell markers.

Sequencing used PBMCs. These receptors were collected from a woman in her late teens or twenties in good health.

The rearrangement links TRBV29-1 to TRBJ2-1, with a tentative D call TRBD2 (5 bases). The germline V gene has CDR1 SQVTM and CDR2 ANQGSEA. The CDR3 length is 12 residues. V lost 7 bases to trimming and J lost 1 base, with 8 bases between them. The CDR3 coding sequence is TGCAGCGCCCGGACTTCCTACAATGAGCAGTTCTTC. This codes for CSARTSYNEQFF.

In this sample, this clonotype turned up a few times. The chain employs TRBV30 and TRBJ2-3, with 8 bases lining up with TRBD2. The CDR3 is made up of 14 amino acids. V was clipped by 2 bases and J by 6 bases; unmatched bases: 7. Germline V gives CDR1 GTSNPN, CDR2 SVGIG (reference sequence). DNA of the CDR3: TGTGCCTGGAGTCTCCGGGAGGGGGTTGATACGCAGTATTTT. Translated, it gives CAWSLREGVDTQYF. Looking up the rest from reference TRBV30 and TRBJ2-3 gives the full variable domain: SQTIHQWPATLVQPVGSPLSLECTVEGTSNPNLYWYRQAAGRGLQLLFYSVGIGQISSEVPQNLSASRPQDRQFILSSKKLLLSDSGFYLCAWSLREGVDTQYFGPGTRLTVL.

This clonotype turned up a few times. J is TRBJ2-1 and V is TRBV6-5, with 7 bases matching TRBD2. This CDR3 contains 17 residues. CDR1 is MNHEY and CDR2 is SVGAGI in the germline V gene. V lost 1 base, J lost 5 bases, and 11 bases stayed unmatched. CDR3: CASSYFGGGGWHNEQFF. Here the CDR3 DNA reads TGTGCCAGCAGTTACTTTGGGGGGGGAGGGTGGCACAATGAGCAGTTCTTC.

In its sample, this clonotype was seen a few times. The chain joins TRBV5-1 to TRBJ1-1; tentative D call: TRBD1 (5 bases). Per germline, CDR1 SGHRS and CDR2 YFSETQ. V gave up 3 bases and J gave up 4 bases, with 10 bases separating them. The CDR3 is 13 amino acids. CDR3 nucleotides: TGCGCCAGCAGCTCAATAGGGGTCACTGAAGCTTTCTTT. Protein sequence: CASSSIGVTEAFF.

The V and J genes are TRBV7-2 and TRBJ2-3; D may match TRBD1 or TRBD2 (6 bases each). With 1 base removed from V and 2 bases from J, the gap between germline ends came to 16 bases. CDR3 size: 17 residues. The germline gives CDR1 SGHTA, CDR2 FQGNSA. The CDR3 DNA sequence: TGTGCCAGCAGCTTAGGGTCGGGGGCCCTATTCACAGATACGCAGTATTTT. Its protein is CASSLGSGALFTDTQYF.

This clonotype came up many times. V usage is TRBV5-1 and J usage is TRBJ1-4; 8 nucleotides line up with TRBD1. CDR1 SGHRS and CDR2 YFSETQ come from the germline V gene. After removal of 4 bases from V and 4 bases from J, the junction contained 9 bases not matched to a gene. CDR3 size: 16 residues. The CDR3 spells CASSLNGQGNNEKLFF. CDR3 DNA sequence: TGCGCCAGCAGCCTCAACGGACAGGGCAATAATGAAAAACTGTTTTTT.

The chain uses TRBV24-1 and TRBJ2-1; perhaps D is TRBD1 or TRBD2 (5 bases each). CDR3 length: 11 residues. Germline CDR1 reads KGHDR; CDR2 reads SFDVKD. Trimming stripped 12 bases from V and 9 bases from J, with 14 bases between. This chain's CDR3 is CAAGSRGEQFF. Here the CDR3 DNA reads TGTGCCGCAGGGTCCCGGGGTGAGCAGTTCTTC.

This clonotype was detected only a few times. This rearrangement joins TRBV10-2 to TRBJ2-7; 7 nucleotides match TRBD2. V lost 6 bases, J lost 6 bases, and 11 bases stayed unmatched. CDR1 and CDR2 from the germline V gene are WSHSY and SAAADI. The CDR3 is 14 residues long. The CDR3 reads CASSREGGSSEQYF. CDR3 nucleotide sequence: TGCGCCAGCAGCCGAGAGGGAGGGTCGTCCGAGCAGTACTTC.

The chain uses TRBV25-1 and TRBJ1-5; D may be TRBD1 (6 bases). Trimming removed 6 bases from V and 0 bases from J, with 15 bases in between. Germline CDR1 reads MGHDK; CDR2 reads SYGVNS. The CDR3 consists of 16 residues. The CDR3 coding sequence is TGTGCCAGCAGATCGCGGACAGTTGATAGCAATCAGCCCCAGCATTTT. As protein: CASRSRTVDSNQPQHF.

V and J are TRBV10-3 and TRBJ2-7, with a possible D match to TRBD2 (6 bases). From germline, CDR1 is ENHRY and CDR2 SYGVKD. The V end lost 7 bases, the J end lost 3 bases, and 13 bases lay between the germline ends. The CDR3 runs 13 residues. This chain's CDR3 is CAITGDWSYEQYF. In DNA form, the CDR3 reads TGTGCCATCACCGGGGACTGGAGCTACGAGCAGTACTTC.

This clonotype was found a few times. This may arise from a read error, as a much more abundant clone is one base away. The chain has TRBV12-3 or TRBV12-4 and TRBJ1-1, with unresolved D. V was pared by 3 bases and J by 1 base, with 9 bases between. The length of the CDR3 is 14 residues. The CDR3 DNA is TGTGCCAGCAGTTTTAGGGTGGGGAACACTGAAGCTTTCTTT. Amino acid sequence: CASSFRVGNTEAFF.

This clonotype turned up a few times. The chain joins TRBV4-3 to TRBJ2-7, with 13 bases that match TRBD2. The junction had 2 bases not matched to a gene; V was cut back by 3 bases and J by 0 bases. The CDR3 has 16 residues. CDR1 is LGHNA, CDR2 YSLEER, per germline. The DNA for the CDR3 is TGCGCCAGCAGCCAGGGACTAGCGGGGCTCTCCTACGAGCAGTACTTC. Translated: CASSQGLAGLSYEQYF.

This clonotype was observed a few times. The chain joins TRBV5-1 to TRBJ2-3; 8 bases line up with TRBD2. Germline trimming cut 0 bases from V and 6 bases from J; bases unmatched to any gene: 9. This CDR3 contains 16 residues. From germline, CDR1 is SGHRS and CDR2 YFSETQ. The CDR3 protein is CASSLDPAGERDTQYF. For the CDR3, the DNA is TGCGCCAGCAGCTTGGATCCAGCGGGAGAACGGGATACGCAGTATTTT.

The chain has TRBV7-9 and TRBJ1-2; TRBD1 agrees at 7 bases. CDR1 is SEHNR, CDR2 FQNEAQ, per germline (reference sequence). J lost 4 bases, V lost 7 bases, and 15 bases had no gene match. The CDR3 covers 16 residues. The CDR3 DNA follows: TGTGCCAGCATTGGGACAGACAGAAGCCCCTTCTATGGCTACACCTTC. Its protein is CASIGTDRSPFYGYTF.

This chain's CDR3 is CSARPQGRTDTQYF. CDR3 bases: TGCAGTGCTAGACCGCAGGGGCGCACAGATACGCAGTATTTT. V gene TRBV20-1 combines with J gene TRBJ2-3; D is possibly TRBD1 (6 bases). V lost 2 bases to trimming and J lost 1 base, with 10 bases between them. The CDR3 consists of 14 residues. Germline values: CDR1 DFQATT, CDR2 SNEGSKA (reference sequence).

Many counts were recorded for this clonotype. The chain carries TRBV6-5 and TRBJ2-3, with TRBD1 matching 9 bases. J was trimmed by 2 bases and V by 4 bases; bases with no gene match: 4. From germline, CDR1 is MNHEY and CDR2 SVGAGI. The CDR3 length is 15 residues. The chain's CDR3 is CASSWDRDNTDTQYF. CDR3 sequence (DNA): TGTGCCAGCAGTTGGGACAGGGACAACACAGATACGCAGTATTTT.

The rearrangement joins TRBV12-3 or TRBV12-4 to TRBJ2-7; maybe TRBD2 (7 bases). The CDR3 length is 12 residues. The V end was cut by 0 bases, the J end by 11 bases, with 11 bases between. CDR3 amino acids: CASSLAGGGEYF. In nucleotides, the CDR3 is TGTGCCAGCAGTTTAGCAGGGGGAGGGGAGTACTTC.

This clonotype was detected a few times. The V call is TRBV7-9, the J call TRBJ1-1; 7 bases align to TRBD1. In germline, CDR1 is SEHNR, CDR2 FQNEAQ (reference sequence). CDR3 length equals 14 residues. J gave up 1 base and V 5 bases, and 4 bases lay outside the gene matches. The CDR3 reads CASSLRGENTEAFF. The CDR3 DNA reads as TGTGCCAGCAGCCTCAGGGGGGAGAACACTGAAGCTTTCTTT. Supplemented by reference TRBV7-9 and TRBJ1-1, the full variable domain reads DTGVSQNPRHKITKRGQNVTFRCDPISEHNRLYWYRQTLGQGPEFLTYFQNEAQLEKSRLLSDRFSAERPKGSFSTLEIQRTEQGDSAMYLCASSLRGENTEAFFGQGTRLTVV.

This chain joins TRBV6-1 and TRBJ2-5, with D unresolved. CDR1 and CDR2 (germline): MNHNS, SASEGT. CDR3 size: 14 residues. With 5 bases removed from V and 5 bases from J, the gap between germline ends came to 15 bases. In DNA form, the CDR3 reads TGTGCCAGCAGTCTTACGGGCAGGAAGGAGACCCAGTACTTC. Protein sequence: CASSLTGRKETQYF.

The chain has TRBV24-1 and TRBJ2-5; D may be TRBD2 (6 bases). Germline CDR1 and CDR2: KGHDR and SFDVKD. The CDR3 is made up of 15 amino acids. The V gene lost 4 bases and the J gene lost 7 bases, with 18 bases spanning the gap. This CDR3 reads CATSDSTGDQVTQYF. CDR3 coding DNA: TGTGCCACCAGTGACTCCACGGGGGATCAGGTGACCCAGTACTTC.

This clonotype was seen a handful of times. The chain is built from TRBV20-1 and TRBJ1-2, with D perhaps matching TRBD1 (6 bases). Trimming cost V 3 bases and J 6 bases, with 14 bases left between them. CDR3 length: 13 amino acids. Germline V CDR1 and CDR2: DFQATT, SNEGSKA (reference sequence). This chain's CDR3 is CSARGQGRDGYTF. The CDR3 nucleotides read TGCAGTGCTAGGGGCCAGGGGAGAGATGGCTACACCTTC.

This clonotype has just a few counts. This chain connects TRBV24-1 to TRBJ2-1, with unresolved D. CDR1 is KGHDR, CDR2 SFDVKD, per germline. Deletions cut 6 bases from V and 6 bases from J, with 5 bases between. The CDR3 is 11 amino acids. CDR3 region: CATSIGNEQFF. The CDR3 DNA is TGTGCCACCAGTATTGGCAATGAGCAGTTCTTC.

This clonotype was picked up a small number of times. The V call is TRBV27, the J call TRBJ2-3; weak D call: TRBD2 (6 bases). The V gene lost 6 bases and the J gene lost 0 bases, with 13 bases spanning the gap. The germline V gene encodes CDR1 MNHEY and CDR2 SMNVEV (reference sequence). This CDR3 is built from 15 residues. The CDR3 is CASSRAGLSTDTQYF. CDR3 DNA sequence: TGTGCCAGCAGCAGGGCGGGGCTGAGCACAGATACGCAGTATTTT.

V and J are TRBV7-9 and TRBJ1-2, with D uncertain. Germline V gene sequence: CDR1 SEHNR, CDR2 FQNEAQ (reference sequence). V lost 5 bases to trimming and J lost 8 bases, with 12 bases between them. The length of the CDR3 is 12 residues. The CDR3 sequence: CASSTGSGGYTF. In DNA, the CDR3 is TGTGCCAGCAGCACCGGATCTGGAGGCTACACCTTC.

The chain couples TRBV21-1 to TRBJ2-5. TRBV21-1 is assigned pseudogene status. The CDR3 is made up of 13 amino acids. The CDR3 reads CASSKVQEETQYF. The DNA for the CDR3 is TGTGCCAGCAGCAAAGTTCAGGAAGAGACCCAGTACTTC.

J is TRBJ2-3 and V is TRBV9, with 7 nucleotides matching TRBD2. With V trimmed by 4 bases and J by 2 bases, 10 bases remained unmatched. Germline V gene sequence: CDR1 SGDLS, CDR2 YYNGEE. There are 16 residues in the CDR3. The CDR3: CASSLPSSGPTDTQYF. CDR3 in DNA: TGTGCCAGCAGCCTTCCGTCTAGCGGACCCACAGATACGCAGTATTTT.

This chain connects TRBV5-1 to TRBJ2-3, with D perhaps matching TRBD1 (6 bases). The ends were cut back, 0 bases at V and 1 base at J, with 12 bases in the middle. The germline gives CDR1 SGHRS, CDR2 YFSETQ. This CDR3 has 16 amino acids. In DNA, the CDR3 is TGCGCCAGCAGCTTGGTTGGGGGCAAGGGCACAGATACGCAGTATTTT. Protein product: CASSLVGGKGTDTQYF. The variable domain in full, completed from reference TRBV5-1 and TRBJ2-3, reads KAGVTQTPRYLIKTRGQQVTLSCSPISGHRSVSWYQQTPGQGLQFLFEYFSETQRNKGNFPGRFSGRQFSNSRSEMNVSTLELGDSALYLCASSLVGGKGTDTQYFGPGTRLTVL.

Relative to its sample, this clonotype is medium-sized (0.01 to 0.1%). V is TRBV6-4 and J is TRBJ2-2, with D uncertain. Trimming pared 2 bases from V and 3 bases from J, leaving 4 bases between. The CDR3 sequence is 13 residues long. The V gene's germline CDR1 is MRHNA and CDR2 SNTAGT. In DNA, the CDR3 is TGTGCCAGCAGTGACGGGGACACCGGGGAGCTGTTTTTT. It codes for CASSDGDTGELFF.

The V and J genes are TRBV7-8 and TRBJ1-1; D remains unclear. In germline, CDR1 is SGHVS, CDR2 FQNEAQ. The CDR3 has 13 amino acids. The V end was cut by 2 bases, the J end by 7 bases, with 11 bases between. The CDR3 nucleotides read TGTGCCAGCAGCTTAACAGATGCGAATGAAGCTTTCTTT. It is translated as CASSLTDANEAFF. Filled out from reference TRBV7-8 and TRBJ1-1, the complete variable domain reads GAGVSQSPRYKVAKRGQDVALRCDPISGHVSLFWYQQALGQGPEFLTYFQNEAQLDKSGLPSDRFFAERPEGSVSTLKIQRTQQEDSAVYLCASSLTDANEAFFGQGTRLTVV.